This T cell receptor (beta chain) was sequenced in a study of control samples from healthy donors and cancer patients. TCRdb's copy holds only in-frame clones and misses some; the assay was immunoSEQ multiplex PCR. In the table there are around 100,000 clones, approximately 84% of which are singletons. The ends lost 2 bases at V and 7 bases at J; junction bases unmatched: 14. This CDR3 spans 17 amino acids. Germline CDR1 and CDR2: SGHTA and FQGNSA. Sequencing was carried out using blood. The TCR comes from a woman in her 50s in good health. This chain uses TRBV7-2 with TRBJ2-1, with TRBD2 matching over 7 bases. CDR3 sequence: CASSLRRAGVSGNEQFF. CDR3 DNA sequence: TGTGCCAGCAGCTTACGTCGTGCGGGAGTTAGCGGGAATGAGCAGTTCTTC.